A few counts support the clone carrying this TCR beta chain. Its antigen remains unidentified. Each TCR beta library was made by quantitative 5'-RACE that incorporated molecular barcodes. One entry per CDR3 protein, called by TCRdb with MiXCR from the 5' RACE reads. The sample has about 160,000 distinct CDR3 sequences, 8.5% to 10% seen once; the top ten hold roughly 15%. This CDR3 comprises 12 residues. Germline-derived CDR1 and CDR2 are DFQATT and SNEGSKA (reference sequence). Trimming pared 3 bases from V and 5 bases from J, leaving 11 bases between. This specimen belongs to a study of CD8 T cells in ankylosing spondylitis. Notes on the study in general: Reportedly, matched ankylosing spondylitis synovial fluid was significantly enriched for disease-linked clones. Certain motif variants had earlier appeared in reactive arthritis synovial fluid and blood.

The TCR originated in a female donor with ankylosing spondylitis or in good health (not recorded which). The material sequenced was blood, either unsorted or a sorted T cell fraction (not recorded which). The J gene is TRBJ2-7, the V gene TRBV20-1; D may match TRBD1 or TRBD2 (5 bases each). The CDR3 sequence is CSASWGINEQYF. In DNA, the CDR3 is TGCAGTGCTAGCTGGGGGATCAACGAGCAGTACTTC.